This T cell receptor beta chain was sequenced during a study of blood T cell repertoires in COVID-19. Study-level background: Samples came from the United States, Italy and Spain, spanning acute and convalescent COVID-19. T cells, B-cell-depleted T cells, or PBMCs supplied cDNA or gDNA.

The protocol was immunoSEQ multiplex PCR, while the TCRdb copy is restricted to in-frame clones and leaves out a portion. This table holds about 360,000 clones, 80% to 90% found once. The CDR3 loop spans 15 amino acids. Germline V gene lookup returns CDR1 SGHTA and CDR2 FQGNSA. J gave up 2 bases and V 2 bases, and 5 bases lay outside the gene matches. The source is a woman between 55 and 75 years old with COVID-19, enrolled during active disease. The genes are TRBV7-2 and TRBJ2-7; 8 nucleotides align to TRBD2. Sequencing was performed on peripheral blood. CDR3 region: CASSLIRGGPYEQYF. For the CDR3, the DNA is TGTGCCAGCAGCTTAATTCGGGGGGGGCCCTACGAGCAGTACTTC.